This entry lists 23 T cell receptor beta chains sequenced from one sample in a study of blood T cells in healthy people across ages. Using a J-beta primer mix together with a sample-barcoded 5' primer, a second PCR was run for roughly 7 to 12 cycles. TCRdb ran MiXCR on the 5' RACE reads and lists one entry per CDR3 protein. The table records over 600,000 distinct CDR3 sequences, about 42% of them present only once. The sequenced sample consisted of blood. These TCRs come from a man aged 80 or over in good health.

This chain uses TRBV7-6 with TRBJ2-2; no reliable D call. Trimming stripped 1 base from V and 8 bases from J, with 11 bases between. There are 14 residues in the CDR3. Germline V gene lookup returns CDR1 SGHVS and CDR2 FNYEAQ. The CDR3 loop is CASSLEALGGELFF. The CDR3 DNA reads TGTGCCAGCAGCTTAGAAGCTCTGGGAGGGGAGCTGTTTTTT.

This clonotype has ten or more counts. The gene calls are TRBV12-3 or TRBV12-4 and TRBJ2-6, with D maybe TRBD2 (5 bases). Deletions cut 5 bases from V and 0 bases from J, with 8 bases between. The CDR3 has 15 residues. This chain's CDR3 is CASSSGVSGANVLTF. The CDR3 DNA reads TGTGCCAGCAGTAGCGGTGTCTCTGGGGCCAACGTCCTGACTTTC.

The V and J genes are TRBV5-1 and TRBJ1-2; D is undetermined. Per the germline V gene, CDR1 is SGHRS and CDR2 is YFSETQ. Trimming cost V 3 bases and J 8 bases, with 20 bases left between them. This CDR3 spans 15 amino acids. The CDR3 loop is CASSWGVVASEGYTF. The DNA of the CDR3 is TGCGCCAGCAGCTGGGGTGTAGTGGCTTCGGAAGGCTACACCTTC.

This clonotype was observed a handful of times. The chain links TRBV30 to TRBJ2-4; 9 positions match TRBD1. The DNA end is a closer match to TRBJ2-7, so the J assignment may be wrong. The length of the CDR3 is 13 residues. CDR1 GTSNPN and CDR2 SVGIG come from the germline V gene (reference sequence). CDR3 sequence reads: CAWRRQGEFEQYF. Written as DNA, the CDR3 is TGTGCCTGGAGGCGACAGGGGGAATTCGAGCAGTACTTC.

A few counts support this clonotype. The chain combines TRBV29-1 with TRBJ1-2; 7 bases fit TRBD1. The CDR3 runs to 11 residues. Germline CDR1 reads SQVTM; CDR2 reads ANQGSEA. Trimming cost V 6 bases and J 5 bases; bases outside gene matches: 3. The CDR3 here is CSVAGQYGYTF. CDR3 nucleotides: TGCAGCGTGGCGGGACAGTATGGCTACACCTTC.

This clonotype was recorded at least ten times. The rearrangement joins TRBV29-1 to TRBJ2-7; D gene ambiguous. The CDR3 runs 13 residues. V was shortened by 4 bases and J by 0 bases, with 10 bases between the two germline ends. CDR1 SQVTM and CDR2 ANQGSEA come from the germline V gene. DNA for the CDR3: TGCAGCGTTGCCCCCCAGAGCTCCTACGAGCAGTACTTC. Protein: CSVAPQSSYEQYF.

In this sample, this clonotype turned up a few times. The rearrangement links TRBV29-1 to TRBJ2-7, with a possible D match to TRBD2 (6 bases). The CDR3 consists of 14 residues. The V end was cut by 4 bases, the J end by 0 bases, with 13 bases between. The germline CDR1 and CDR2 sequences are SQVTM and ANQGSEA. The CDR3 nucleotides are TGCAGCGTTGTGTCCGGGAGTAGCTCCTACGAGCAGTACTTC. Encoded protein: CSVVSGSSSYEQYF.

This clonotype was seen a handful of times. The V call is TRBV24-1, the J call TRBJ2-5, with D possibly TRBD2 on 7 matching bases. V was shortened by 4 bases and J by 3 bases, with 20 bases between the two germline ends. This CDR3 spans 17 amino acids. CDR1 is KGHDR and CDR2 is SFDVKD in the germline V gene. The CDR3 is CATSDPRTRGGKETQYF. DNA of the CDR3: TGTGCCACCAGTGACCCAAGGACTAGGGGGGGAAAAGAGACCCAGTACTTC.

J is TRBJ2-1 and V is TRBV6-2 or TRBV6-3; a possible D gene is TRBD1 (6 bases). Germline CDR1 and CDR2: MNHEY and SVGEGT. The ends were cut back, 5 bases at V and 8 bases at J, with 16 bases in the middle. The CDR3 is 14 amino acids. The CDR3 DNA sequence: TGTGCCAGCAGTCGGGACACGTTATTCGATGAGCAGTTCTTC. It translates to CASSRDTLFDEQFF.

This clonotype was recorded a few times. The chain is built from TRBV10-3 and TRBJ2-7; 12 nucleotides agree with TRBD2. This CDR3 region has 14 residues. Germline V gene data show CDR1 as ENHRY and CDR2 as SYGVKD. The trim removed 6 bases at V and 6 bases at J, leaving 6 bases unmatched. The CDR3 DNA sequence: TGTGCCATCAGAGAGACTAGCGGGAGACTCGAGCAGTACTTC. This encodes CAIRETSGRLEQYF.

This rearrangement joins TRBV4-3 to TRBJ1-2; TRBD1 is a possible D gene (6 bases). CDR1 is LGHNA and CDR2 is YSLEER in the germline V gene. V lost 4 bases to trimming and J lost 2 bases, with 11 bases between them. The CDR3 length is 14 residues. The CDR3 spells CASSPQQGNYGYTF. The CDR3 nucleotides read TGCGCCAGCAGCCCGCAACAGGGCAACTATGGCTACACCTTC.

With respect to this clonotype: This sequence may be a read error, since a much larger clone differs from it by one base. The rearrangement uses TRBV5-1 and TRBJ2-5; D is perhaps TRBD1 (6 bases). With the DNA end fitting TRBJ2-7 better, the J assignment may be wrong. CDR3 length equals 13 residues. Germline V gives CDR1 SGHRS, CDR2 YFSETQ. In DNA, the CDR3 is TGCGCCAGCACCACAGAAGGGGGAGCCGAGCAGTACTTC. Amino acids: CASTTEGGAEQYF.

The chain carries TRBV20-1 and TRBJ1-2, with 7 nucleotides matching TRBD1. V shed 6 bases and J 8 bases; nucleotides not matched to a gene: 15. The length of the CDR3 is 14 residues. Germline V gene data show CDR1 as DFQATT and CDR2 as SNEGSKA (reference sequence). In nucleotides, the CDR3 is TGCAGTGCGGAGGAAGACAGGGAATCTAGCGGCTACACCTTC. Translating it yields CSAEEDRESSGYTF.

The chain joins TRBV24-1 to TRBJ2-3; D unclear. V lost 7 bases and J 4 bases, leaving 8 bases between the germline ends. There are 12 residues in the CDR3. The germline CDR1 and CDR2 sequences are KGHDR and SFDVKD. CDR3 nucleotide sequence: TGTGCCACCAGGGATAAGGCAGATACGCAGTATTTT. Protein sequence: CATRDKADTQYF.

V and J are TRBV10-3 and TRBJ1-5, with D possibly being TRBD1 (5 bases). The V and J ends lost 3 bases and 2 bases respectively, with 11 bases between them. This CDR3 is built from 15 residues. Germline-derived CDR1 and CDR2 are ENHRY and SYGVKD. The CDR3 sequence: CAISDGALGNQPQHF. CDR3 DNA: TGTGCCATCAGTGATGGGGCATTGGGCAATCAGCCCCAGCATTTT.

In this sample, this clonotype turned up once. This chain links TRBV7-3 with TRBJ2-7, with D possibly TRBD2 on 5 matching bases. This CDR3 has 15 amino acids. CDR1 is SGHTA and CDR2 is FQGTGA in the germline V gene. Trimming pared 1 base from V and 0 bases from J, leaving 10 bases between. The CDR3 loop is CASSLNSGYSYEQYF. The CDR3 region has the DNA TGTGCCAGCAGCTTAAATTCGGGGTACTCCTACGAGCAGTACTTC.

The V gene is TRBV9, the J gene TRBJ2-7; D may correspond to TRBD1 or TRBD2 (5 bases each). The germline V gene has CDR1 SGDLS and CDR2 YYNGEE. V was trimmed by 6 bases and J by 7 bases, leaving 20 bases between them. The CDR3 contains 14 residues. CDR3 protein: CASTPGTVAVEQYF. CDR3 bases: TGTGCCAGCACCCCAGGGACGGTGGCTGTGGAGCAGTACTTC. Full variable domain (outside the CDR3, taken from reference TRBV9 and TRBJ2-7): DSGVTQTPKHLITATGQRVTLRCSPRSGDLSVYWYQQSLDQGLQFLIQYYNGEERAKGNILERFSAQQFPDLHSELNLSSLELGDSALYFCASTPGTVAVEQYFGPGTRLTVT.

CDR3 coding DNA: TGCAGTGCTAGAGCCGGGGGGAACTGCAATGAGCAGTTCTTC. It codes for CSARAGGNCNEQFF. The chain recombines TRBV20-1 with TRBJ2-1; TRBD2 matches at 7 bases. This CDR3 is built from 14 residues. The J segment lost 6 bases and the V segment lost 1 base, leaving 6 bases of the junction unmatched. CDR1 and CDR2 from the germline V gene are DFQATT and SNEGSKA (reference sequence).

Concerning this clonotype: One end of the junction is discordant with germline, which a read error may explain. The V gene is TRBV27, the J gene TRBJ2-7, with D perhaps TRBD2 (5 bases). The CDR3 runs 13 residues. Germline lookup yields CDR1 MNHEY and CDR2 SMNVEV (reference sequence). DNA for the CDR3: TGCGCCAGCGGAGTAGTCCGTTCCTACGAGCAGTACTTC. This codes for CASGVVRSYEQYF.

Details on this clonotype: One end of the junction fails to match germline, which may point to a read error. The rearrangement links TRBV7-9 to TRBJ1-6; D gene uncertain. The germline V gene has CDR1 SEHNR and CDR2 FQNEAQ (reference sequence). The CDR3 runs 15 residues. The CDR3 region is CASSSSGEFNSPLHF. The CDR3 nucleotides are TGTGCCAGCAGCTCCTCGGGAGAGTTCAATTCCCCCCTCCACTTT.

The rearrangement uses TRBV9 and TRBJ2-7, with 7 bases matching TRBD1. Per the germline V gene, CDR1 is SGDLS and CDR2 is YYNGEE. The CDR3 is 15 amino acids. Trimming at V came to 4 bases and at J to 2 bases, leaving 9 bases not matched to a gene. The CDR3 DNA reads TGTGCCAGCAGCCCTACCGGGACAGTGGCCTACGAGCAGTACTTC. It translates to CASSPTGTVAYEQYF.

On this clonotype itself: Compared with germline, one end of the junction differs, possibly owing to a read error. The chain links TRBV4-3 to TRBJ2-1; TRBD1 might be the D (6 bases). The germline V gene encodes CDR1 LGHNA and CDR2 YSLEER. This CDR3 comprises 16 residues. The CDR3 spells CASSQGDTYLHNEQLF. The CDR3 nucleotides read TGCGCCAGCAGCCAGGGGGACACCTACTTACACAATGAGCAGTTATTC.

This clonotype was counted between two and nine times. The rearrangement links TRBV7-8 to TRBJ2-7; D is unclear. The V gene lost 3 bases and the J gene lost 3 bases, with 12 bases spanning the gap. CDR3 length: 14 amino acids. Germline values: CDR1 SGHVS, CDR2 FQNEAQ. CDR3 nucleotides: TGTGCCAGCAGCTTGACACTTCAGGACTACGAGCAGTACTTC. Amino acid sequence: CASSLTLQDYEQYF.